These 23 T cell receptor beta chains were sequenced from one sample in a study of T cells in Graves' hyperthyroidism and ophthalmopathy. Amplified regions were TCR beta CDR3 sequences from RNA transcripts. Carried out on the TCR CDR3, a first-round RT-PCR used the HTBI primer set. TCRdb re-called the multiplex PCR reads through MiXCR, storing one row per CDR3 protein. The table has approximately 590,000 distinct CDR3 sequences, around 16% seen once. Sequencing was carried out using blood. The receptors shown here come from a young woman with Graves' hyperthyroidism.

This clonotype was seen a single time. This rearrangement joins TRBV20-1 to TRBJ2-1; 9 nucleotides agree with TRBD2. V lost 0 bases, J lost 6 bases, and 6 bases stayed unmatched. Germline CDR1 reads DFQATT; CDR2 reads SNEGSKA (reference sequence). The CDR3 covers 15 residues. The CDR3: CSAREREGTGNEQFF. Written as DNA, the CDR3 is TGCAGTGCTAGAGAGCGGGAGGGCACGGGCAATGAGCAGTTCTTC.

The gene calls are TRBV20-1 and TRBJ2-7, with D possibly called TRBD1 or TRBD2 (5 bases each). The V and J ends lost 4 bases and 2 bases respectively, with 18 bases between them. The CDR3 spans 15 residues. From germline, CDR1 is DFQATT and CDR2 SNEGSKA (reference sequence). Here the CDR3 reads CSANPVGPITYEQYF. DNA for the CDR3: TGCAGTGCTAACCCCGTGGGACCCATCACCTACGAGCAGTACTTC.

The chain links TRBV25-1 to TRBJ1-4; D possibly corresponds to TRBD1 (5 bases). The CDR3 has 16 residues. Per germline, CDR1 MGHDK and CDR2 SYGVNS. V was trimmed by 3 bases and J by 4 bases, leaving 15 bases between them. CDR3 sequence: CASSDLQTDNNEKLFF. CDR3 DNA: TGTGCCAGCAGTGACCTACAGACAGATAATAATGAAAAACTGTTTTTT.

This clonotype was seen ten or more times. The chain joins TRBV7-2 to TRBJ1-1, with D perhaps TRBD1 (6 bases). V was trimmed by 2 bases and J by 5 bases, leaving 15 bases between them. Germline CDR1 and CDR2: SGHTA and FQGNSA. This CDR3 contains 15 residues. The CDR3 is CASSLRWGQTTEAFF. Written as DNA, the CDR3 is TGTGCCAGCAGCTTAAGGTGGGGGCAGACGACTGAAGCTTTCTTT.

This clonotype was observed a few times. The chain joins TRBV6-1 to TRBJ2-3; 8 positions match TRBD1. In germline, CDR1 is MNHNS, CDR2 SASEGT. J lost 0 bases, V lost 5 bases, and 10 bases had no gene match. There are 17 residues in the CDR3. The CDR3 protein is CASSSPDRQGSTDTQYF. In DNA, the CDR3 is TGTGCCAGCAGTTCTCCGGACCGACAGGGGAGCACAGATACGCAGTATTTT.

This clonotype was picked up many times. This chain links TRBV5-6 with TRBJ2-7; 10 bases agree with TRBD2. This CDR3 comprises 15 residues. J gave up 5 bases and V 2 bases, and 7 bases lay outside the gene matches. The germline CDR1 and CDR2 sequences are SGHDT and YYEEEE. CDR3 bases: TGTGCCAGCAGCTTTCTCACTAGCGGGACCCACGAGCAGTACTTC. As protein: CASSFLTSGTHEQYF. Supplemented by reference TRBV5-6 and TRBJ2-7, the full variable domain reads DAGVTQSPTHLIKTRGQQVTLRCSPKSGHDTVSWYQQALGQGPQFIFQYYEEEERQRGNFPDRFSGHQFPNYSSELNVNALLLGDSALYLCASSFLTSGTHEQYFGPGTRLTVT.

This clonotype was seen repeatedly, ten times or more. This chain links TRBV20-1 with TRBJ2-7, with 9 nucleotides matching TRBD2. V gave up 0 bases and J gave up 5 bases; unmatched junction bases: 8. Germline-derived CDR1 and CDR2 are DFQATT and SNEGSKA (reference sequence). This CDR3 has 15 residues. The CDR3 coding sequence is TGCAGTGCTAGAGATTGGACTAGCGATTTGGACGAGCAGTACTTC. Its translation: CSARDWTSDLDEQYF.

Ten or more counts support this clonotype. This rearrangement joins TRBV11-2 to TRBJ2-7, with TRBD1 matching 8 bases. The junction had 9 bases not matched to a gene; V was cut back by 2 bases and J by 3 bases. The CDR3 has 16 residues. The germline V gene encodes CDR1 SGHAT and CDR2 FQNNGV. Here the CDR3 reads CASSLIAGTGNYEQYF. CDR3 nucleotides: TGTGCCAGCAGCTTAATCGCCGGGACAGGTAACTACGAGCAGTACTTC.

Many counts were recorded for this clonotype. The J gene is TRBJ2-1, the V gene TRBV27; tentative D call: TRBD2 (6 bases). Germline CDR1 is MNHEY and CDR2 is SMNVEV (reference sequence). V was cut by 3 bases and J by 8 bases, with 17 bases left in between. This CDR3 spans 15 amino acids. The CDR3 loop is CASSFSGAPRYEQFF. Written as DNA, the CDR3 is TGTGCCAGCAGTTTTAGCGGAGCACCCCGCTATGAGCAGTTCTTC.

The chain couples TRBV14 to TRBJ2-1; 9 bases are a match to TRBD2. This CDR3 spans 18 amino acids. J gave up 5 bases and V 0 bases, and 11 bases lay outside the gene matches. CDR1 is SGHDN, CDR2 FVKESK, per germline. DNA for the CDR3: TGTGCCAGCAGCCAAGATGTCGTTAGCGGGAGCTTCGACAATGAGCAGTTCTTC. The encoded protein is CASSQDVVSGSFDNEQFF.

This clonotype was found a few times. This CDR3 is CASSRSRTANTEAFF. CDR3 bases: TGTGCCAGCAGCCGATCCCGGACAGCCAACACTGAAGCTTTCTTT. V and J are TRBV7-9 and TRBJ1-1; the D gene is possibly TRBD1 (6 bases). Germline values: CDR1 SEHNR, CDR2 FQNEAQ (reference sequence). V shed 5 bases and J shed 2 bases, with 15 bases lying between them. This CDR3 is built from 15 residues.

For this clonotype: The junction differs from germline at one of its ends, possibly a read error. The chain is built from TRBV6-1 and TRBJ2-7, with D tentatively TRBD1 or TRBD2 (5 bases each). This CDR3 is 17 amino acids long. CDR1 is MNHNS and CDR2 is SASEGT in the germline V gene. The CDR3 loop is CASSEFGTSYADHEQYF. Written as DNA, the CDR3 is TGCGCCAGCAGTGAGTTCGGGACCTCATATGCGGATCACGAGCAGTACTTC.

This clonotype showed up many times. The V and J genes are TRBV18 and TRBJ1-2; 7 nucleotides agree with TRBD1. This CDR3 region has 16 residues. Unmatched junction bases numbered 12, after V lost 4 bases and J lost 4 bases. The germline V gene has CDR1 KGHSH and CDR2 LQKENI. The CDR3 DNA reads as TGTGCCAGCTCACTGAACGAAGGACAGGACGTCTATGGCTACACCTTC. Amino acid sequence: CASSLNEGQDVYGYTF.

The chain recombines TRBV29-1 with TRBJ2-7; 10 positions match TRBD1. CDR3 size: 16 residues. Germline CDR1 reads SQVTM; CDR2 reads ANQGSEA. The trim removed 0 bases at V and 7 bases at J, leaving 12 bases unmatched. DNA of the CDR3: TGCAGCGTTGAAGACAAGGGTGGGACAGGGGAAGGGGAGCAGTACTTC. This sequence encodes CSVEDKGGTGEGEQYF.

This clonotype has at least ten counts. The chain links TRBV2 to TRBJ2-1, with 9 bases identical to TRBD1. Germline assignment: CDR1 SNHLY and CDR2 FYNNEI. Germline trimming cut 6 bases from V and 3 bases from J; bases unmatched to any gene: 6. There are 15 residues in the CDR3. The CDR3 here is CASSPDRGRYNEQFF. CDR3 sequence (DNA): TGTGCCAGCAGCCCGGACAGGGGACGCTACAATGAGCAGTTCTTC.

This clonotype was seen many times. CDR3 sequence (DNA): TGTGCCGGAAAGAACACCAGAAACACAGATACGCAGTATTTT. Translation: CAGKNTRNTDTQYF. The chain has TRBV2 and TRBJ2-3; D unclear. CDR1 and CDR2 from the germline V gene are SNHLY and FYNNEI. Trimming removed 11 bases from V and 2 bases from J, with 17 bases in between. The CDR3 contains 14 residues.

V and J are TRBV5-6 and TRBJ2-1; 11 bases match TRBD2. Germline V CDR1 and CDR2: SGHDT, YYEEEE. The CDR3 extends over 15 amino acids. J lost 6 bases, V lost 3 bases, and 5 bases had no gene match. Here the CDR3 reads CASSSQGLAVNEQFF. The CDR3, as DNA: TGTGCCAGCAGCTCACAGGGACTAGCGGTCAATGAGCAGTTCTTC.

This clonotype came up a few times. The J gene is TRBJ1-1, the V gene TRBV6-1; 7 nucleotides agree with TRBD1. The CDR3 spans 13 residues. The germline gives CDR1 MNHNS, CDR2 SASEGT. J lost 3 bases, V lost 7 bases, and 5 bases had no gene match. The CDR3 DNA reads as TGTGCCAGCATCCTTGGGACAGACACTGAAGCTTTCTTT. Protein product: CASILGTDTEAFF.

The genes are TRBV6-9 and TRBJ2-5; TRBD2 is a possible D gene (7 bases). This CDR3 contains 15 residues. CDR1 MNHGY and CDR2 SVAAGI come from the germline V gene. The ends were cut back, 3 bases at V and 5 bases at J, with 16 bases in the middle. CDR3 protein: CASSYLAGARETQYF. CDR3 sequence (DNA): TGTGCCAGCAGTTACCTTGCGGGGGCGCGGGAGACCCAGTACTTC.

V is TRBV7-6 and J is TRBJ1-1; the match to TRBD1 covers 7 bases. In germline, CDR1 is SGHVS, CDR2 FNYEAQ. Trimming at V came to 1 base and at J to 1 base, leaving 6 bases not matched to a gene. There are 16 residues in the CDR3. The CDR3 sequence is CASSLGYPGGNTEAFF. The CDR3 DNA reads TGTGCCAGCAGCTTAGGTTATCCAGGGGGGAACACTGAAGCTTTCTTT.

CDR3 residues: CASQTNPWDIQYF. CDR3 in DNA: TGTGCCAGCCAGACTAACCCGTGGGACATTCAGTACTTC. The chain employs TRBV5-6 and TRBJ2-4; tentative D call: TRBD2 (5 bases). The germline V gene encodes CDR1 SGHDT and CDR2 YYEEEE. The CDR3 loop spans 13 amino acids. Trimming removed 7 bases from V and 8 bases from J, with 16 bases in between.

This clonotype was seen a handful of times. V and J are TRBV12-3 or TRBV12-4 and TRBJ2-1; 12 positions match TRBD2. The J segment lost 8 bases and the V segment lost 6 bases, leaving 11 bases of the junction unmatched. This CDR3 has 16 amino acids. CDR3 sequence: CASRQRLAGVGYEQFF. Here the CDR3 DNA reads TGTGCCAGCAGGCAGAGACTAGCGGGAGTGGGTTATGAGCAGTTCTTC.

This clonotype was observed many times. This chain uses TRBV12-3 or TRBV12-4 with TRBJ2-5; possible D gene TRBD1, 6 bases. Trimming removed 5 bases at V and 5 bases at J, with 15 bases between. This CDR3 spans 14 amino acids. CDR3: CASSNGPQGETQYF. For the CDR3, the DNA is TGTGCCAGCAGTAACGGCCCTCAGGGGGAGACCCAGTACTTC.